This T cell receptor (beta chain) appears in the sequencing data of a study of metastatic and nonmetastatic thyroid tumors (dated by TCRdb to about 2020). Background on the whole study: The researchers compared repertoires between peripheral blood samples and tumor or nodule tissue samples from patients with malignant or benign thyroid disease. The research as a whole found: TCR beta diversity was reported as significantly higher in malignant tumors than in benign nodules, in both blood and tumor samples.

The table lists this clone with many counts. No cognate antigen has been identified for it. Relative to the germline gene, one junction end is altered; a read error may explain this. CDR1 is given as SGHTA and CDR2 as FQGNSA, both from the germline V gene. The CDR3 holds 12 amino acids from the cysteine to the phenylalanine. Of the read, only the CDR3 DNA is kept; its 36 bases are in frame from base 1. Preparation of the library involved PCR. The sequencing machine was an Illumina HiSeq 4000. The TCR beta-chain CDR3 region of each patient was profiled by high-throughput sequencing. Per the source publication's procedure: A classifier to discriminate distant-metastatic papillary thyroid cancer patients was built from CDR3 differences across clinicopathological groups. The Shannon index was used to measure repertoire diversity, and the Morisita-Horn index was used to measure how similar tumor and blood repertoires were. The raw public reads went through TCRdb reprocessing: fastp at Q25, MiXCR clone calling, in-frame beta chains kept. The V and J calls follow TCRdb's processing rather than the paper's. This sample gives 70,000 or so clones in total; approximately 15% of them show up just once. Approximately 6.1% of the sample lies in the top ten.

No patient had received any treatment before thyroid surgery. The study retrospectively analysed patient clinical samples collected from about 2012 to 2019 using T-cell receptor beta sequencing. The sample taken for sequencing was blood. The TCR sequence derives from a male donor with papillary thyroid cancer or a benign thyroid nodule (not recorded which). Some clones in this sample may be carry-over from other donors' samples. The chain is made from TRBV7-2 and TRBJ1-2; the D gene is perhaps TRBD1, from 5 matching bases. The DNA sequence is as follows: TGTGCCAGCAGCTGGGGGACGGTTTGGGCCTTCTTC. This gives the protein CASSWGTVWAFF.